What follows is one T cell receptor beta chain and its context. This sample was taken from a study of cytomegalovirus exposure and HLA in healthy donors. Whole-study context: Assignment to the Caucasian-associated ancestry cluster applied to approximately 79% of the approximately 400 genotyped donors.

This CDR3 has 16 amino acids. CDR1 is SGHRS, CDR2 YFSETQ, per germline. The V end was cut by 5 bases, the J end by 10 bases, with 22 bases between. It was with 60 Vbeta and 13 Jbeta primers that the PCR ran. Clones were sequenced by immunoSEQ multiplex PCR, and TCRdb holds only the in-frame ones, with some missing. The sample lists about 150,000 clones; roughly 80% were seen once. The chain employs TRBV5-1 and TRBJ1-6, with D perhaps TRBD1 (6 bases). The clonotype was recovered from a man between 25 and 39 years old in good health and CMV-seropositive. Sequences were obtained from PBMCs. CDR3 DNA: TGCGCCAGCAGTTACCTTGCGGGGGGCGCCGGATCACCCCTCCACTTT. As protein: CASSYLAGGAGSPLHF.